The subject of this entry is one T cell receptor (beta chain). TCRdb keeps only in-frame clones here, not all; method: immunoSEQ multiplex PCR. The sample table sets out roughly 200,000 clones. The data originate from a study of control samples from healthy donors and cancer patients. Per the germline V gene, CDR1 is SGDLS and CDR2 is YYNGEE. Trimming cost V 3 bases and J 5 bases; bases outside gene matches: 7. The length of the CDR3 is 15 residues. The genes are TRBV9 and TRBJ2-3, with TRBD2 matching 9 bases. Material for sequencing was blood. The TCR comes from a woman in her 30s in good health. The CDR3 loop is CASSAAGGQGDTQYF. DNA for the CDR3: TGTGCCAGCAGCGCCGCGGGGGGGCAAGGAGATACGCAGTATTTT.